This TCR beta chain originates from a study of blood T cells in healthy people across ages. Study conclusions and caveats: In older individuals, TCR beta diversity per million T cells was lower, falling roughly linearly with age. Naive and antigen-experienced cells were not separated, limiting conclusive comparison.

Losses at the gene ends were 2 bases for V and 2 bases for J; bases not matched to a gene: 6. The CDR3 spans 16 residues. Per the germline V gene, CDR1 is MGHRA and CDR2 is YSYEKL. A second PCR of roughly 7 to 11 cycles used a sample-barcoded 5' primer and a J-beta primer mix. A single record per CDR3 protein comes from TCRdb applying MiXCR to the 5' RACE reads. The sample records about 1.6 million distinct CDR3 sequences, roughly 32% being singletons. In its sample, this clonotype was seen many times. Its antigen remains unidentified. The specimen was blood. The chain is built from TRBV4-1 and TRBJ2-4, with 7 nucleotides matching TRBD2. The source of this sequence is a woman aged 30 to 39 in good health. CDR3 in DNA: TGCGCCAGCAGCCAACCCGGCGGGGGACCCAAAAACATTCAGTACTTC. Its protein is CASSQPGGGPKNIQYF.